The source of this T cell receptor (beta chain) is a study of blood T cell repertoires in COVID-19. Overall study: COVID-19 samples from acute and convalescent phases originated in the United States, Italy and Spain. PBMCs, B-cell-depleted T cells, or T cells were the source of the cDNA or gDNA that made up the material.

Trimming at V came to 0 bases and at J to 7 bases, leaving 6 bases not matched to a gene. Germline CDR1 reads GTSNPN; CDR2 reads SVGIG (reference sequence). This CDR3 has 14 amino acids. Per the original methods: Reference gene primer amplification yielded estimated nucleated cell counts. The table came from immunoSEQ multiplex PCR; TCRdb's copy has only in-frame clones and leaves some out. Clonal size and the V and J genes are those of that table, whereas D and trimming came from the DNA. The sample lists 63,000 or so clones, around 83% occurring once. The origin of this receptor is a man between 70 and 80 years old with active COVID-19. Input material: peripheral blood. The chain combines TRBV30 with TRBJ1-5; 7 bases fit TRBD1. The CDR3 protein is CAWSVGGPRQPQHF. The CDR3 region has the DNA TGTGCCTGGAGTGTAGGGGGCCCGAGGCAGCCCCAGCATTTT.